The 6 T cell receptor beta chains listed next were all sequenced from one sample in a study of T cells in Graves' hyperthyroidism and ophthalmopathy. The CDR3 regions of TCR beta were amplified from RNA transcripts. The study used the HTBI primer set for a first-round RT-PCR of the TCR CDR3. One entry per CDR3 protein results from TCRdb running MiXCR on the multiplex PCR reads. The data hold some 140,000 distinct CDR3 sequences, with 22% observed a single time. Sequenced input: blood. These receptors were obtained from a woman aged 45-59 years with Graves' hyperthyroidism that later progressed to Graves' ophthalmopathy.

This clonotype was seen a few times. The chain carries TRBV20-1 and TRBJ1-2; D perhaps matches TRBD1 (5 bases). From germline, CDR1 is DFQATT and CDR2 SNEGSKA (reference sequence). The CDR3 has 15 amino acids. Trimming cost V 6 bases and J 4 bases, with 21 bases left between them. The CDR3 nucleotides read TGCAGTGCCTATAGTGGGGACCAGGGATCCTATGGCTACACCTTC. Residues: CSAYSGDQGSYGYTF.

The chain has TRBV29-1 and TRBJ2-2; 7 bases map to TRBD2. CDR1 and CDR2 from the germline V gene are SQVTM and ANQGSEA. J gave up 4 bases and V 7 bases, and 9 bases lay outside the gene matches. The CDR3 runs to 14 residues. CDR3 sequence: CSAWEGRGTGELFF. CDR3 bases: TGCAGCGCCTGGGAGGGGCGAGGCACCGGGGAGCTGTTTTTT.

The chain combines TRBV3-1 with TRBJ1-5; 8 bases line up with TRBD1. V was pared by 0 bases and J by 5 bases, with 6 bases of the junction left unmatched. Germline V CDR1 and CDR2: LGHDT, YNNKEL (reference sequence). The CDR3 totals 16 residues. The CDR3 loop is CASSQDVAGGDQPQHF. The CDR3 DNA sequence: TGTGCCAGCAGCCAAGATGTGGCAGGGGGCGATCAGCCCCAGCATTTT.

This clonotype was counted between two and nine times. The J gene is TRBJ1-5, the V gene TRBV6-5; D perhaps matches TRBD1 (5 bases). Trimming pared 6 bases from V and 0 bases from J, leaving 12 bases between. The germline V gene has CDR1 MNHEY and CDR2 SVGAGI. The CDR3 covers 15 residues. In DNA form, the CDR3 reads TGTGCCAGCAGATCACAGGCACTTAGCAATCAGCCCCAGCATTTT. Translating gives CASRSQALSNQPQHF.

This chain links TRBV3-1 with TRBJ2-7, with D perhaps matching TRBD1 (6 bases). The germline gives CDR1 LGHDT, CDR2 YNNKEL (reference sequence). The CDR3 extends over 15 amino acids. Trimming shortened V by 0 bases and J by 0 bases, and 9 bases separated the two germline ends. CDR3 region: CASSQDWTASYEQYF. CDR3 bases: TGTGCCAGCAGCCAAGATTGGACAGCCTCCTACGAGCAGTACTTC.

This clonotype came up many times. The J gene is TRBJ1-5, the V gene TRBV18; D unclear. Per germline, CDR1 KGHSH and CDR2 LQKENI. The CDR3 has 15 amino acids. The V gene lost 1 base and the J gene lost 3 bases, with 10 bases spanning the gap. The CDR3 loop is CASSPRPGDNQPQHF. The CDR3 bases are TGTGCCAGCTCACCACGGCCCGGGGACAATCAGCCCCAGCATTTT.